The clone carrying this T cell receptor (beta chain) came up many times. Its antigen is still unknown. It was patients with CD8+CD57+ cell expansion by flow cytometry who were chosen for sequencing. All patients had severe acquired aplastic anemia. This entry comes from a study of CD8+CD57+ T cells in acquired aplastic anemia. On the study more broadly: Quantities of DNA derived from sorted CD4+ and CD8+ cells averaged approximately 3 ug. The study's findings and limits: Roughly 31 CD8+ CDR3 sequences were shared between patients and controls. Levels of CD8+ Simpson's diversity were not significantly distinct in patients versus controls.

There are 13 residues in the CDR3. The V end lost 2 bases, the J end lost 3 bases, and 10 bases lay between the germline ends. From germline, CDR1 is DFQATT and CDR2 SNEGSKA (reference sequence). CDR3 and TCR beta VDJ profiling relied on genomic DNA as the template. TCRdb recomputed calls from the reads with MiXCR, one row per CDR3 protein. The repertoire consists of approximately 98,000 distinct CDR3 sequences, with roughly two thirds occurring once and the leading ten covering 65%. The chain recombines TRBV20-1 with TRBJ2-5; no firm D call. Sequencing was carried out using sorted CD4+, CD8+, or CD8+CD57+ T cells (not recorded which) from PBMCs. The TCR was taken from a human donor with aplastic anemia. CDR3: CSARNSAKETQYF. CDR3 bases: TGCAGTGCTAGAAACAGTGCCAAAGAGACCCAGTACTTC.